This entry lists 25 T cell receptor beta chains sequenced from one sample in a study of cytomegalovirus exposure and HLA in healthy donors. The PCR ran on 60 Vbeta and 13 Jbeta primers. Assay used: immunoSEQ multiplex PCR; TCRdb lists only in-frame clones, some missing. The data show 80,000 or so clones, with about two thirds seen just once and approximately 5.4% held by the top ten. Source material: PBMCs. The receptor set was obtained from a man younger than 45 in good health and CMV-seropositive.

The chain uses TRBV6-5 and TRBJ2-7; D is perhaps TRBD1 (6 bases). V lost 5 bases and J 2 bases, leaving 13 bases between the germline ends. The length of the CDR3 is 14 residues. Germline-derived CDR1 and CDR2 are MNHEY and SVGAGI. The CDR3 coding sequence is TGTGCCAGCAGTAGCTACAGGGCTGCCTACGAGCAGTACTTC. Translated, it gives CASSSYRAAYEQYF.

The gene calls are TRBV20-1 and TRBJ2-7; TRBD2 agrees at 8 bases. V trimming: 6 bases; J trimming: 6 bases; junction bases outside the gene matches: 1. The CDR3 contains 10 residues. The germline V gene has CDR1 DFQATT and CDR2 SNEGSKA (reference sequence). The CDR3 loop reads CSAGGAEQYF. CDR3 nucleotides: TGCAGTGCCGGGGGGGCCGAGCAGTACTTC.

A word on this clone: Since no conserved phenylalanine or tryptophan closes the CDR3, a read error is the likely cause. The J gene is TRBJ2-7, the V gene TRBV6-5; the D call may be TRBD1 or TRBD2 (5 bases each). The CDR3 totals 15 residues. Germline V lookup: CDR1 MNHEY, CDR2 SVGAGI. Trimming left V 0 bases short and J 3 bases short, with 12 bases between. CDR3: CASSYSPGPDYEQYS. The CDR3 DNA is TGTGCCAGCAGTTACTCCCCGGGACCGGACTACGAGCAGTACTCC.

The V gene is TRBV30, the J gene TRBJ2-7; possibly TRBD1 for D (5 bases). V lost 2 bases and J lost 3, with 17 bases in between. Germline V CDR1 and CDR2: GTSNPN, SVGIG (reference sequence). This CDR3 has 15 residues. The DNA for the CDR3 is TGTGCCTGGAGTCCCGGGCAGGGTATAATCTACGAGCAGTACTTC. It yields the protein CAWSPGQGIIYEQYF.

The chain couples TRBV6-5 to TRBJ2-5; D may be TRBD2 (6 bases). Trimming pared 2 bases from V and 0 bases from J, leaving 7 bases between. Germline CDR1 is MNHEY and CDR2 is SVGAGI. The CDR3 spans 14 residues. As DNA, the CDR3 is TGTGCCAGCAGTTACGGGGGGAACCAAGAGACCCAGTACTTC. Protein sequence: CASSYGGNQETQYF.

The V gene is TRBV5-1, the J gene TRBJ1-2; D possibly corresponds to TRBD1 (5 bases). Trimming stripped 3 bases from V and 4 bases from J, with 19 bases between. Germline CDR1 reads SGHRS; CDR2 reads YFSETQ. This CDR3 is built from 16 residues. CDR3 residues: CASSSSFRGDTYGYTF. The CDR3 DNA is TGCGCCAGCAGCTCAAGTTTCCGGGGGGATACCTATGGCTACACCTTC.

J is TRBJ2-1 and V is TRBV30; 11 nucleotides agree with TRBD2. Germline-derived CDR1 and CDR2 are GTSNPN and SVGIG (reference sequence). The CDR3 loop spans 14 amino acids. V lost 4 bases and J lost 9; bases outside the gene matches: 8. The DNA for the CDR3 is TGTGCCTGGACCACTAGCGGGGGTTACGGTGAGCAGTTCTTC. This sequence encodes CAWTTSGGYGEQFF.

This rearrangement joins TRBV7-6 to TRBJ2-1; no firm D call. The CDR3 length is 16 residues. CDR1 and CDR2 (germline): SGHVS, FNYEAQ. V gave up 2 bases and J gave up 0 bases, with 11 bases separating them. The CDR3 protein is CASSLPKESSYNEQFF. CDR3 bases: TGTGCCAGCAGCTTACCCAAGGAGAGCTCCTACAATGAGCAGTTCTTC.

This chain connects TRBV30 to TRBJ1-5; D not certain. CDR3 length equals 14 residues. V lost 0 bases to trimming and J lost 4 bases, with 10 bases between them. Germline lookup yields CDR1 GTSNPN and CDR2 SVGIG (reference sequence). The CDR3 bases are TGTGCCTGGAGTGTGGTGGAGGGAAATCAGCCCCAGCATTTT. It codes for CAWSVVEGNQPQHF.

This clone was picked up a small number of times. This chain links TRBV6-1 with TRBJ2-7; no reliable D call. This CDR3 region has 15 residues. In germline, CDR1 is MNHNS, CDR2 SASEGT. Trimming stripped 2 bases from V and 4 bases from J, with 15 bases between. The CDR3 protein is CASSELVVREYEQYF. CDR3 DNA sequence: TGTGCCAGCAGTGAACTAGTAGTGCGTGAGTACGAGCAGTACTTC.

This clone was counted a few times. The chain carries TRBV23-1 and TRBJ2-2; tentatively, D is TRBD1 (6 bases). TRBV23-1 has ORF status, its function being uncertain. The V end was cut by 6 bases, the J end by 1 base, with 15 bases between. This CDR3 comprises 16 residues. The CDR3 DNA follows: TGCGCCAGCAGCCGGGACAAAACCTTGAACACCGGGGAGCTGTTTTTT. Encoded protein: CASSRDKTLNTGELFF.

The chain joins TRBV6-6 to TRBJ2-1, with D perhaps TRBD2 (6 bases). With 6 bases removed from V and 4 bases from J, the gap between germline ends came to 7 bases. Per germline, CDR1 MNHNY and CDR2 SVGAGI (reference sequence). The CDR3 covers 12 residues. Here the CDR3 DNA reads TGTGCCAGCAGACTAGCTTACAATGAGCAGTTCTTC. Encoded protein: CASRLAYNEQFF.

This clone was recorded a few times. The rearrangement joins TRBV12-5 to TRBJ2-2; a possible D gene is TRBD2 (7 bases). Germline lookup yields CDR1 LGHNT and CDR2 FRNRAP. Trimming left V 1 base short and J 6 bases short, with 18 bases between. CDR3 size: 17 residues. CDR3 in DNA: TGTGCTAGTGGTTTGGGCCATGGGGGGGCCGGTGCCGGGGAGCTGTTTTTT. Translating gives CASGLGHGGAGAGELFF.

This rearrangement joins TRBV28 to TRBJ1-1; 8 bases agree with TRBD1. This CDR3 region has 17 residues. The V and J ends lost 6 bases and 2 bases, in that order; junction bases with no gene match: 14. CDR1 and CDR2 from the germline V gene are MDHEN and SYDVKM. The CDR3 nucleotides read TGTGCCAGCAGCCCCCCCCGCAGGGGGCGCAGCAACACTGAAGCTTTCTTT. Translated, it gives CASSPPRRGRSNTEAFF. The variable domain in full, completed from reference TRBV28 and TRBJ1-1, reads DVKVTQSSRYLVKRTGEKVFLECVQDMDHENMFWYRQDPGLGLRLIYFSYDVKMKEKGDIPEGYSVSREKKERFSLILESASTNQTSMYLCASSPPRRGRSNTEAFFGQGTRLTVV.

This clone has only one observation. This rearrangement joins TRBV15 to TRBJ1-2, with D hard to call. Trimming cost V 0 bases and J 4 bases, with 12 bases left between them. Per germline, CDR1 LNHNV and CDR2 YYDKDF (reference sequence). The CDR3 contains 15 residues. CDR3 sequence (DNA): TGTGCCACCAGCAGAGAGGGCAACATTCTCTATGGCTACACCTTC. Protein: CATSREGNILYGYTF. Together with reference TRBV15 and TRBJ1-2, the CDR3 gives the full variable domain: DAMVIQNPRYQVTQFGKPVTLSCSQTLNHNVMYWYQQKSSQAPKLLFHYYDKDFNNEADTPDNFQSRRPNTSFCFLDIRSPGLGDTAMYLCATSREGNILYGYTFGSGTRLTVV.

The chain is built from TRBV7-6 and TRBJ2-1, with 7 bases identical to TRBD2. Germline V gives CDR1 SGHVS, CDR2 FNYEAQ. Trimming removed 4 bases from V and 2 bases from J; junction bases left unmatched: 11. CDR3 length: 17 residues. CDR3 DNA: TGTGCCAGCAGCTCCGTTCACGGGGGGTCAACCTACAATGAGCAGTTCTTC. Protein: CASSSVHGGSTYNEQFF.

This chain connects TRBV5-1 to TRBJ1-2; D is possibly TRBD1 (6 bases). Deletions cut 4 bases from V and 5 bases from J, with 9 bases between. The CDR3 covers 12 residues. The germline CDR1 and CDR2 sequences are SGHRS and YFSETQ. Written as DNA, the CDR3 is TGCGCCAGCAGCCCAGGGGAATATGGCTACACCTTC. As protein: CASSPGEYGYTF. Complete variable domain (other parts from reference TRBV5-1 and TRBJ1-2): KAGVTQTPRYLIKTRGQQVTLSCSPISGHRSVSWYQQTPGQGLQFLFEYFSETQRNKGNFPGRFSGRQFSNSRSEMNVSTLELGDSALYLCASSPGEYGYTFGSGTRLTVV.

The chain uses TRBV18 and TRBJ2-1; tentatively, D is TRBD2 (5 bases). V lost 8 bases to trimming and J lost 8 bases, with 13 bases between them. This CDR3 has 12 amino acids. Germline V lookup: CDR1 KGHSH, CDR2 LQKENI. The CDR3 nucleotides read TGTGCCAGCCGGTCTGCGCGGGATGAGCAGTTCTTC. It yields the protein CASRSARDEQFF.

As for this clone: The same CDR3 arises from other DNA sequences in this sample as well. The rearrangement joins TRBV13 to TRBJ2-7; D remains ambiguous. V lost 5 bases, J lost 3 bases, and 11 bases lay in between. Germline V gives CDR1 PRHDT, CDR2 FYEKMQ (reference sequence). The length of the CDR3 is 13 residues. DNA for the CDR3: TGTGCCAGCAGCGAAATACGGAGCTACGAGCAGTACTTC. Translated: CASSEIRSYEQYF.

The chain links TRBV12-5 to TRBJ1-1; 7 bases are shared with TRBD1. CDR1 and CDR2 (germline): LGHNT, FRNRAP. The CDR3 has 13 residues. V lost 1 base to trimming and J lost 4 bases; unmatched junction nucleotides: 0. This CDR3 reads CASGLDRGTEAFF. DNA of the CDR3: TGTGCTAGTGGTTTGGACAGGGGCACTGAAGCTTTCTTT.

This clone was detected a few times. The CDR3 spells CASTVLAGSYEQYF. In DNA form, the CDR3 reads TGTGCCAGCACCGTACTAGCGGGATCCTACGAGCAGTACTTC. The chain is built from TRBV28 and TRBJ2-7, with TRBD2 identical over 10 bases. J lost 1 base, V lost 7 bases, and 4 bases had no gene match. Germline CDR1 reads MDHEN; CDR2 reads SYDVKM. This CDR3 is built from 14 residues.

This chain connects TRBV10-2 to TRBJ2-1, with D possibly being TRBD1 (7 bases). Trimming removed 8 bases at V and 7 bases at J, with 15 bases between. Germline V gene sequence: CDR1 WSHSY, CDR2 SAAADI. The CDR3 is made up of 13 amino acids. The CDR3 region is CASQGGRGNEQFF. The CDR3 DNA reads as TGCGCCAGCCAGGGGGGCCGCGGGAATGAGCAGTTCTTC.

This clone occurred a few times. V gene TRBV15 combines with J gene TRBJ1-5; D might be TRBD1 (6 bases). This CDR3 has 15 residues. From germline, CDR1 is LNHNV and CDR2 YYDKDF (reference sequence). The V end was cut by 0 bases, the J end by 8 bases, with 14 bases between. In nucleotides, the CDR3 is TGTGCCACCAGCAGAGATTATACAGGGCTAGAGCCCCAGCATTTT. Translated: CATSRDYTGLEPQHF.

V usage is TRBV7-8 and J usage is TRBJ2-7; D is unresolved. Germline loops: CDR1 SGHVS, CDR2 FQNEAQ. V was cut by 2 bases and J by 2 bases, with 10 bases left in between. CDR3 length: 14 residues. CDR3 DNA sequence: TGTGCCAGCAGCTTATCCCCAACAACCTACGAGCAGTACTTC. It yields the protein CASSLSPTTYEQYF.

This clone was recorded a few times. The chain joins TRBV2 to TRBJ1-4; 7 bases line up with TRBD1. V shed 0 bases, J shed 8 bases, and the junction held 6 bases outside the gene matches. Per germline, CDR1 SNHLY and CDR2 FYNNEI. This CDR3 has 15 residues. Here the CDR3 reads CASSEAKGAGEKLFF. The CDR3 DNA reads as TGTGCCAGCAGTGAAGCAAAGGGGGCGGGGGAAAAACTGTTTTTT. Drawing the rest from reference TRBV2 and TRBJ1-4, the complete variable domain is EPEVTQTPSHQVTQMGQEVILRCVPISNHLYFYWYRQILGQKVEFLVSFYNNEISEKSEIFDDQFSVERPDGSNFTLKIRSTKLEDSAMYFCASSEAKGAGEKLFFGSGTQLSVL.